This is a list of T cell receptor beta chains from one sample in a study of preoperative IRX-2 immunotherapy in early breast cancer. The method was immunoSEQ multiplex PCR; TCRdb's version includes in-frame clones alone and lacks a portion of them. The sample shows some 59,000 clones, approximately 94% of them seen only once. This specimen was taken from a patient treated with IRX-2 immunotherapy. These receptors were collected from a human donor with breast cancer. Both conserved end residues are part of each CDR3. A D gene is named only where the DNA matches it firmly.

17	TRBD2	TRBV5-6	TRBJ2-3	CASSPVGLAGGTDTQYF	TGTGCCAGCAGCCCCGTCGGACTAGCGGGGGGCACAGATACGCAGTATTTT
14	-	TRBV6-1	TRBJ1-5	CASREGQRNQPQHF	TGTGCCAGCAGGGAGGGACAAAGAAATCAGCCCCAGCATTTT
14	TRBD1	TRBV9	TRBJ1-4	CASSAGTGFKKLFF	TGTGCCAGCAGCGCCGGGACAGGCTTCAAAAAACTGTTTTTT
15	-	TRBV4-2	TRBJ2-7	CASSQERGGSYEQYF	TGTGCCAGCAGCCAAGAAAGGGGAGGCTCCTACGAGCAGTACTTC
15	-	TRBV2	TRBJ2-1	CASSEWVRSYNEQFF	TGTGCCAGCAGTGAATGGGTTAGGTCCTACAATGAGCAGTTCTTC
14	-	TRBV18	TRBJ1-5	CASSPLGSNQPQHF	TGTGCCAGCTCACCACTAGGGAGCAATCAGCCCCAGCATTTT
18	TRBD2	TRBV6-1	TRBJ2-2	CASSAGGGTSGNTGELFF	TGTGCCAGCAGTGCTGGAGGCGGGACTAGCGGTAACACCGGGGAGCTGTTTTTT
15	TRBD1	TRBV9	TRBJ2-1	CASSVGDRVYNEQFF	TGTGCCAGCAGCGTAGGGGACAGGGTCTACAATGAGCAGTTCTTC
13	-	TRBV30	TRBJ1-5	CASGRFPDRPQHF	TGTGCCTCCGGGAGGTTCCCGGATCGGCCCCAGCATTTT
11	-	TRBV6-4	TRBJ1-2	CASSDSREGTF	TGTGCCAGCAGTGACTCGCGCGAGGGCACCTTC
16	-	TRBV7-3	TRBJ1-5	CASSLRSGYSSQPQHF	TGTGCCAGCAGCTTAAGGTCAGGTTATTCAAGTCAGCCCCAGCATTTT
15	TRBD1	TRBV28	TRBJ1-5	CASSGDRVKGQPQHF	TGTGCCAGCAGTGGGGACAGGGTGAAAGGTCAGCCCCAGCATTTT
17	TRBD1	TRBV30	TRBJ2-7	CAWSVQKGARFTYEQYF	TGTGCCTGGAGTGTACAGAAGGGGGCGCGTTTTACCTACGAGCAGTACTTC